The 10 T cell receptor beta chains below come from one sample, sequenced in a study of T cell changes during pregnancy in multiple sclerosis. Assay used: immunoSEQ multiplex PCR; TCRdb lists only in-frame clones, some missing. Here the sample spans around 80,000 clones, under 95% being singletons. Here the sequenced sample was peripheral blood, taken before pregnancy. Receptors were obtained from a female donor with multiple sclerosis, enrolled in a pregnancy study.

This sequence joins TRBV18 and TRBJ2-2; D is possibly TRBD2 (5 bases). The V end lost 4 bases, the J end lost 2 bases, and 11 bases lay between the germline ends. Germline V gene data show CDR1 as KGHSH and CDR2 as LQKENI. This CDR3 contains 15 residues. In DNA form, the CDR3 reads TGTGCCAGCTCACTCGGAGGCGGAAACACCGGGGAGCTGTTTTTT. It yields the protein CASSLGGGNTGELFF.

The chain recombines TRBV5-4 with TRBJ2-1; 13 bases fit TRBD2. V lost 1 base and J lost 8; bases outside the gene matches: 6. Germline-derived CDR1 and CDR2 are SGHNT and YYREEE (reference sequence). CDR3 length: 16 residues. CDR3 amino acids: CASSLTSGRARHEQFF. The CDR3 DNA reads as TGTGCCAGCAGCTTGACTAGCGGGAGGGCCAGGCATGAGCAGTTCTTC. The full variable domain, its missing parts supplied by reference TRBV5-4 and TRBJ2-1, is ETGVTQSPTHLIKTRGQQVTLRCSSQSGHNTVSWYQQALGQGPQFIFQYYREEENGRGNFPPRFSGLQFPNYSSELNVNALELDDSALYLCASSLTSGRARHEQFFGPGTRLTVL.

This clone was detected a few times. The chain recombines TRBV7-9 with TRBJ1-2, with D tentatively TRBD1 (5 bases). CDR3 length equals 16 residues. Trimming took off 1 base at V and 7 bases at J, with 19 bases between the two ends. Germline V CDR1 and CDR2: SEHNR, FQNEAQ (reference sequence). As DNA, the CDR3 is TGTGCCAGCAGCTTAGAAGGGAACAGGATCCTCTCTGGCTACACCTTC. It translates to CASSLEGNRILSGYTF. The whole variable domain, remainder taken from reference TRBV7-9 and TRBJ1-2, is DTGVSQNPRHKITKRGQNVTFRCDPISEHNRLYWYRQTLGQGPEFLTYFQNEAQLEKSRLLSDRFSAERPKGSFSTLEIQRTEQGDSAMYLCASSLEGNRILSGYTFGSGTRLTVV.

The CDR3 coding sequence is TGTGCCAGCAGCCGCGCCTCGGGACAGGGGGCTGTGACCCAGTACTTC. It encodes CASSRASGQGAVTQYF. This chain links TRBV7-6 with TRBJ2-5; 12 nucleotides match TRBD1. The CDR3 is 16 residues long. The V gene's germline CDR1 is SGHVS and CDR2 FNYEAQ. Losses at the gene ends were 5 bases for V and 7 bases for J; bases not matched to a gene: 11.

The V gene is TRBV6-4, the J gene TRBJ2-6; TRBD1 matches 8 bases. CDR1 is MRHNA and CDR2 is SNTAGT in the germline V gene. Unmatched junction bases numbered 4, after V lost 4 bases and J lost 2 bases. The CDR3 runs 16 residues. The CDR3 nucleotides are TGTGCCAGCAGTGCAGGGACAGGTACTGGGGCCAACGTCCTGACTTTC. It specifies CASSAGTGTGANVLTF.

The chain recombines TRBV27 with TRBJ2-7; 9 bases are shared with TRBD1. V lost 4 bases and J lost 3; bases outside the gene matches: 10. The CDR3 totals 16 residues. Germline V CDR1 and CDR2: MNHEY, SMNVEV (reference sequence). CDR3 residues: CASSSPRQGGLYEQYF. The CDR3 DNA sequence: TGTGCCAGCAGTTCTCCGCGACAGGGGGGTCTCTACGAGCAGTACTTC.

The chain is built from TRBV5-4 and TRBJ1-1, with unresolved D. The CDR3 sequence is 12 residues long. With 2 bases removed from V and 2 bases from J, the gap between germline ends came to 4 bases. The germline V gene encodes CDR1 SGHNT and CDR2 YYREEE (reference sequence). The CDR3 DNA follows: TGTGCCAGCAGCTTTCCTAACACTGAAGCTTTCTTT. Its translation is CASSFPNTEAFF.

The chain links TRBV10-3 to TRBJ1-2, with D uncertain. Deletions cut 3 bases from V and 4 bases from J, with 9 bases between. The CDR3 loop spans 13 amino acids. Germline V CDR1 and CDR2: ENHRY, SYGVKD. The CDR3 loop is CAISEAGPYGYTF. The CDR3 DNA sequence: TGTGCCATCAGTGAAGCGGGTCCCTATGGCTACACCTTC.

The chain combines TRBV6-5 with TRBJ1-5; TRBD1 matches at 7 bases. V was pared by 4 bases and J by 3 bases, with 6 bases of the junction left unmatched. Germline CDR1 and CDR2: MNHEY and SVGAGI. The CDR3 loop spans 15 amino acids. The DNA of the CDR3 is TGTGCCAGCAGTTCATGGGACAGCTACAATCAGCCCCAGCATTTT. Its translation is CASSSWDSYNQPQHF.

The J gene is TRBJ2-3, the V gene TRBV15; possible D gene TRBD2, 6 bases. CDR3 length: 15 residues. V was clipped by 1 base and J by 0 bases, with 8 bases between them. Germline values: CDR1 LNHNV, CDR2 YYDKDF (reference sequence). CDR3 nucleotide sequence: TGTGCCACCAGCAGAGGGGACTTTAGCACAGATACGCAGTATTTT. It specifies CATSRGDFSTDTQYF.